This TCR beta chain stems from a study of CD8 T cells in ankylosing spondylitis. As for this clonotype: Its matching antigen is unknown.

Quantitative 5'-RACE with molecular barcodes produced the TCR beta libraries. From the 5' RACE reads, TCRdb called clonotypes with MiXCR, one entry per CDR3 protein. The data show 350,000 to 450,000 distinct CDR3 sequences, approximately 22% seen once. Overall study results and limits: Researchers reportedly found disease-linked clones significantly enriched in matched ankylosing spondylitis synovial fluid. Blood of patients with ankylosing spondylitis appeared to be characterized by a TCR beta motif of eight highly homologous variants. Previous work reported some of these motif variants in the synovial fluid and blood of reactive arthritis.

The CDR3 contains 18 residues. CDR1 and CDR2 from the germline V gene are SGHDT and YYEEEE. The germline V and J ends were trimmed by 1 base and 4 bases, with 20 bases remaining between them. This TCR derives from a male donor with ankylosing spondylitis or in good health (not recorded which). This chain uses TRBV5-6 with TRBJ2-2; D might be TRBD1 (5 bases). Sequencing was performed on blood, either unsorted or a sorted T cell fraction (not recorded which). DNA of the CDR3: TGTGCCAGCAGCTTGTTAACAGGATCAGGGATAATCACCGGGGAGCTGTTTTTT. Protein sequence: CASSLLTGSGIITGELFF.